This T cell receptor (beta chain) was retrieved from a study of cytomegalovirus exposure and HLA in healthy donors. Findings of the study overall: Later on, an analysis tied 15,000 or so TCR beta sequences to HLA alleles at 0.05 false discovery rate. More than 150 TCR beta chains were listed as cytomegalovirus-associated. Earlier findings revealed that most TCR beta V segments proved productive either about 87% or about 30% of the time.

Researchers ran the PCR with 60 Vbeta and 13 Jbeta primers. Assay used: immunoSEQ multiplex PCR; TCRdb lists only in-frame clones, some missing. The sample's table shows nearly 200,000 clones. Trimming took off 6 bases at V and 7 bases at J, with 13 bases between the two ends. Germline V CDR1 and CDR2: MNHNY, SVGAGI (reference sequence). There are 12 residues in the CDR3. A note on this clone: Its antigen is as yet unknown.

The sequenced sample was PBMCs. The clonotype originates from a boy aged 5-17 years in good health and CMV-seronegative. The chain couples TRBV6-6 to TRBJ2-7, with D uncertain. The CDR3 loop reads CASRPDFLEQYF. CDR3 coding DNA: TGTGCCAGCAGACCCGACTTTTTAGAGCAGTACTTC.